This T cell receptor (beta chain) was documented in a study of OX40 agonist ivuxolimab in advanced cancers. Study summary: Ivuxolimab is a fully human IgG2 antibody that activates OX40 (CD134). The patients received ivuxolimab by intravenous route every 2 weeks at 0.01 to 10 mg/kg. Earlier anti-PD-1, anti-PD-L1 or anti-CTLA-4 therapy was permitted; 30% to 50% had received some. Study results and limitations: Some of the lowest clonal expansion was seen in partial responders at 0.1-3.0 mg/kg.

This clone was found once. Antigen specificity is unknown. The V end lost 6 bases, the J end lost 6 bases, and 7 bases lay between the germline ends. CDR3 length equals 11 residues. Looked up from germline, CDR1 is MDHEN and CDR2 is SYDVKM. The data were produced by immunoSEQ multiplex PCR, yet TCRdb's version contains in-frame clones alone and is incomplete. Of around 63,000 clones in the sample, around 79% were seen once. This chain joins TRBV28 and TRBJ2-3, with D hard to call. The receptor's source is an adult with an advanced solid tumor such as melanoma, head and neck, liver or kidney cancer. The source material was CD4+ or CD8+ T cells sorted from blood, sampled in a trial of the OX40 agonist ivuxolimab. CDR3 amino acids: CASSLGDTQYF. The CDR3 DNA sequence: TGTGCCAGCAGCCTCGGGGATACGCAGTATTTT.